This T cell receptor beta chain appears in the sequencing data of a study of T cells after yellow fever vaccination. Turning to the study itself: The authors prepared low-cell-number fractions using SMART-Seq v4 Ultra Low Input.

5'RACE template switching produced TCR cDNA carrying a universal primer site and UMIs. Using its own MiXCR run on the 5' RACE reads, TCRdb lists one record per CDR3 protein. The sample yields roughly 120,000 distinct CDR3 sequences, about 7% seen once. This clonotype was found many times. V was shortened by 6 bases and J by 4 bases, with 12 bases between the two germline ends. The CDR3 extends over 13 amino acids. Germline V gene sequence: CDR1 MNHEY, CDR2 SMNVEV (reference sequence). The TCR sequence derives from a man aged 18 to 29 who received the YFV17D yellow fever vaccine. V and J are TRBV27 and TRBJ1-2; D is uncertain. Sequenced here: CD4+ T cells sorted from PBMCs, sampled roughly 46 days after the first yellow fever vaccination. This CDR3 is CASSPGLPYGYTF. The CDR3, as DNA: TGTGCCAGCAGCCCCGGACTCCCCTATGGCTACACCTTC.